The TCR beta chain under discussion was sequenced for a study of tumor-infiltrating lymphocytes in primary liver carcinoma. Total RNA and DNA came together from roughly 20-30 mg of bulk tissue without cell sorting. There are a few counts of this clonotype. This may be a read error: a much more frequent sequence differs by one nucleotide. TCR beta cDNA came from about 500 ng total RNA, primed with a constant-region primer. Modified slightly, ARM-PCR produced TCR beta libraries over three nested multiplex PCR rounds. The study ran its first two PCR rounds for roughly 10 cycles each, using TRBV1-TRBV30 forward primers and a C-beta reverse primer. TCRdb passed the multiplex PCR reads through MiXCR, listing each CDR3 protein once. The sample holds around 99,000 distinct CDR3 sequences; less than 70% are singletons and the top ten take approximately 30%. The CDR3 extends over 15 amino acids. Germline CDR1 is MNHNS and CDR2 is SASEGT. Trimming removed 5 bases at V and 0 bases at J, with 11 bases between.

The sample was tumor-adjacent normal liver tissue. The genes are TRBV6-1 and TRBJ1-5; unclear D gene. This clonotype was sampled from a man aged 35-49 years with primary liver carcinoma and hepatitis B virus infection. CDR3 in amino acids: CASSMDVGSNQPQHF. CDR3 sequence (DNA): TGTGCCAGCAGTATGGACGTCGGTAGCAATCAGCCCCAGCATTTT.